Shown below are 24 T cell receptor beta chains from a single sample sequenced in a study of cytomegalovirus exposure and HLA in healthy donors. PCR was performed using 60 Vbeta and 13 Jbeta primers. Produced via immunoSEQ multiplex PCR; TCRdb's table is partial and in-frame only. Among 90,000 to 95,000 clones listed, approximately 80% were seen once. Sample: PBMCs. The receptors were sampled from a man younger than 35 in good health and CMV-seronegative.

The V gene is TRBV5-8, the J gene TRBJ1-5; possibly TRBD1 for D (6 bases). Trimming cost V 4 bases and J 4 bases, with 21 bases left between them. Germline CDR1 is SGHTS and CDR2 is YDEGEE. The CDR3 sequence is 17 residues long. In nucleotides, the CDR3 is TGTGCCAGCAGCCCCCCAGGGGCCCGGGGGGGGAATCAGCCCCAGCATTTT. Translating it yields CASSPPGARGGNQPQHF.

The V and J genes are TRBV5-1 and TRBJ2-7; D may be TRBD2 (7 bases). Trimming cost V 6 bases and J 7 bases, with 20 bases left between them. Germline CDR1 and CDR2: SGHRS and YFSETQ. The CDR3 runs 14 residues. The chain's CDR3 is CASTGPGGGGEQYF. CDR3 coding DNA: TGCGCCAGCACCGGCCCTGGGGGGGGCGGAGAGCAGTACTTC.

The chain uses TRBV15 and TRBJ2-7; the D gene is possibly TRBD1 (5 bases). CDR1 LNHNV and CDR2 YYDKDF come from the germline V gene (reference sequence). The CDR3 is made up of 12 amino acids. The germline V and J ends were trimmed by 0 bases and 5 bases, with 5 bases remaining between them. The CDR3 region is CATSRDRDEQYF. The CDR3 region has the DNA TGTGCCACCAGCAGAGACAGGGACGAGCAGTACTTC.

V usage is TRBV4-1 and J usage is TRBJ1-5; D unresolved. The CDR3 contains 15 residues. Trimming removed 1 base at V and 1 base at J, with 8 bases between. CDR1 MGHRA and CDR2 YSYEKL come from the germline V gene. CDR3: CASSQVGQSNQPQHF. The CDR3 nucleotides read TGCGCCAGCAGCCAAGTTGGGCAGAGCAATCAGCCCCAGCATTTT.

This chain joins TRBV6-5 and TRBJ2-1; 10 bases match TRBD2. This CDR3 contains 15 residues. CDR1 and CDR2 from the germline V gene are MNHEY and SVGAGI. V shed 6 bases, J shed 6 bases, and the junction held 8 bases outside the gene matches. CDR3 bases: TGTGCCAGCAGCGAACTGACTAGCGGGCGCAATGAGCAGTTCTTC. Amino acid sequence: CASSELTSGRNEQFF.

V is TRBV10-1 and J is TRBJ2-3; 8 positions agree with TRBD2. The CDR3 contains 15 residues. Germline V CDR1 and CDR2: WNHNN, SYGVQD (reference sequence). V was pared by 5 bases and J by 5 bases, with 9 bases of the junction left unmatched. The chain's CDR3 is CASSTNGLAVDTQYF. CDR3 sequence (DNA): TGCGCCAGCAGTACCAACGGACTAGCTGTAGATACGCAGTATTTT.

The rearrangement uses TRBV5-6 and TRBJ1-6; 7 nucleotides match TRBD1. The trim removed 2 bases at V and 7 bases at J, leaving 9 bases unmatched. From germline, CDR1 is SGHDT and CDR2 YYEEEE. The CDR3 runs to 16 residues. Written as DNA, the CDR3 is TGTGCCAGCAGCTTTATGTGGGACAGTCAAAATTCACCCCTCCACTTT. This sequence encodes CASSFMWDSQNSPLHF. The variable domain in full, with the rest retrieved from reference TRBV5-6 and TRBJ1-6, is DAGVTQSPTHLIKTRGQQVTLRCSPKSGHDTVSWYQQALGQGPQFIFQYYEEEERQRGNFPDRFSGHQFPNYSSELNVNALLLGDSALYLCASSFMWDSQNSPLHFGNGTRLTVT.

The V gene is TRBV6-6, the J gene TRBJ2-7; 10 nucleotides match TRBD1. Germline assignment: CDR1 MNHNY and CDR2 SVGAGI (reference sequence). The CDR3 has 13 amino acids. Trimming cost V 7 bases and J 3 bases; bases outside gene matches: 3. In nucleotides, the CDR3 is TGTGCCAGCACCCGGACAGGGGGCTACGAGCAGTACTTC. It specifies CASTRTGGYEQYF.

The CDR3 DNA reads TGTGCCAGTTCCCTCTCAGCGGGGGGTTCAGATACGCAGTATTTT. Protein: CASSLSAGGSDTQYF. The chain is built from TRBV19 and TRBJ2-3; 9 bases agree with TRBD2. The CDR3 length is 15 residues. The germline CDR1 and CDR2 sequences are LNHDA and SQIVND (reference sequence). With 8 bases clipped from V and 4 bases from J, the junction kept 10 bases outside the gene matches.

The J gene is TRBJ1-1, the V gene TRBV5-1; no reliable D call. The CDR3 has 14 residues. Germline-derived CDR1 and CDR2 are SGHRS and YFSETQ. Trimming stripped 4 bases from V and 2 bases from J, with 12 bases between. CDR3 sequence: CASSPQPQNTEAFF. Here the CDR3 DNA reads TGCGCCAGCAGCCCACAGCCGCAAAACACTGAAGCTTTCTTT.

The chain couples TRBV6-5 to TRBJ1-2; D unresolved. With 3 bases removed from V and 8 bases from J, the gap between germline ends came to 16 bases. Germline V lookup: CDR1 MNHEY, CDR2 SVGAGI. The CDR3 length is 14 residues. CDR3 in DNA: TGTGCCAGCAGTTATGGGCGGGGTTTAGGAGGCTACACCTTC. It specifies CASSYGRGLGGYTF.

This clone was seen a single time. The chain joins TRBV6-4 to TRBJ2-2; 11 bases map to TRBD1. After removal of 6 bases from V and 5 bases from J, the junction contained 5 bases not matched to a gene. This CDR3 comprises 15 residues. CDR1 MRHNA and CDR2 SNTAGT come from the germline V gene. The CDR3 loop is CASRGQGEGTGELFF. As DNA, the CDR3 is TGTGCCAGCAGGGGACAGGGGGAAGGAACCGGGGAGCTGTTTTTT.

This chain joins TRBV9 and TRBJ2-7; 9 positions agree with TRBD1. J was trimmed by 6 bases and V by 4 bases; bases with no gene match: 8. Germline V lookup: CDR1 SGDLS, CDR2 YYNGEE. This CDR3 comprises 14 residues. CDR3 DNA: TGTGCCAGCAGCCTTTGGGACAGGGATTGCGAGCAGTACTTC. Its protein product is CASSLWDRDCEQYF.

About this clone itself: The junction departs from the called germline gene at one end, perhaps through a read error. The rearrangement uses TRBV14 and TRBJ1-2; D not certain. The germline CDR1 and CDR2 sequences are SGHDN and FVKESK. The CDR3 extends over 14 amino acids. The CDR3 nucleotides read TGTGCCAGCGGCCAAGACGTGGGGAGCTATGGCTACACCTTC. Its protein is CASGQDVGSYGYTF.

V usage is TRBV25-1 and J usage is TRBJ2-1; D possibly corresponds to TRBD2 (5 bases). V lost 3 bases and J lost 7, with 13 bases in between. This CDR3 spans 14 amino acids. CDR1 is MGHDK and CDR2 is SYGVNS in the germline V gene. CDR3: CASSEDPTGNEQFF. The CDR3 bases are TGTGCCAGCAGTGAGGACCCGACGGGGAATGAGCAGTTCTTC. The whole variable domain, remainder taken from reference TRBV25-1 and TRBJ2-1, is EADIYQTPRYLVIGTGKKITLECSQTMGHDKMYWYQQDPGMELHLIHYSYGVNSTEKGDLSSESTVSRIRTEHFPLTLESARPSHTSQYLCASSEDPTGNEQFFGPGTRLTVL.

The V gene is TRBV5-4, the J gene TRBJ1-1; 10 nucleotides agree with TRBD1. Germline V CDR1 and CDR2: SGHNT, YYREEE (reference sequence). J gave up 5 bases and V 4 bases, and 8 bases lay outside the gene matches. The CDR3 contains 15 residues. CDR3 sequence (DNA): TGTGCCAGCAGCAGGGACAGGGGAAGGGATACTGAAGCTTTCTTT. It specifies CASSRDRGRDTEAFF. Variable domain in full (rest from reference TRBV5-4 and TRBJ1-1): ETGVTQSPTHLIKTRGQQVTLRCSSQSGHNTVSWYQQALGQGPQFIFQYYREEENGRGNFPPRFSGLQFPNYSSELNVNALELDDSALYLCASSRDRGRDTEAFFGQGTRLTVV.

The V gene is TRBV19, the J gene TRBJ2-1, with 8 bases lining up with TRBD2. Germline V lookup: CDR1 LNHDA, CDR2 SQIVND (reference sequence). Trimming at V came to 3 bases and at J to 5 bases, leaving 9 bases not matched to a gene. The CDR3 has 16 residues. The CDR3 loop is CASSMGGRGDHNEQFF. CDR3 bases: TGTGCCAGTAGTATGGGTGGGCGGGGGGACCACAATGAGCAGTTCTTC.

This clone was recorded only once. The gene calls are TRBV6-1 and TRBJ2-7, with D possibly being TRBD2 (5 bases). Trimming shortened V by 2 bases and J by 1 base, and 9 bases separated the two germline ends. Germline V gene sequence: CDR1 MNHNS, CDR2 SASEGT. The CDR3 is 14 amino acids. The CDR3 is CASSEWTGSYEQYF. In nucleotides, the CDR3 is TGTGCCAGCAGTGAATGGACGGGGTCCTACGAGCAGTACTTC.

The V gene is TRBV10-2, the J gene TRBJ1-1; 9 bases fit TRBD1. Per the germline V gene, CDR1 is WSHSY and CDR2 is SAAADI. Unmatched junction bases numbered 9, after V lost 7 bases and J lost 6 bases. The CDR3 covers 14 residues. For the CDR3, the DNA is TGCGCCAGCAACCCGGGGACAGGGAGCGCTGAAGCTTTCTTT. Residues: CASNPGTGSAEAFF.

This chain joins TRBV9 and TRBJ1-5; possibly TRBD1 for D (6 bases). In germline, CDR1 is SGDLS, CDR2 YYNGEE. The CDR3 totals 15 residues. V shed 3 bases and J shed 4 bases, with 14 bases lying between them. The CDR3 loop reads CASSEGVGKNQPQHF. The CDR3 DNA reads TGTGCCAGCAGCGAGGGGGTGGGGAAGAATCAGCCCCAGCATTTT.

V and J are TRBV7-9 and TRBJ2-7; 7 positions match TRBD1. In germline, CDR1 is SEHNR, CDR2 FQNEAQ (reference sequence). Trimming took 5 bases from V and 7 from J; bases not matched to a gene: 2. The CDR3 loop spans 11 amino acids. The CDR3 DNA reads as TGTGCCAGCAGCCGGGACAGAGAGCAGTACTTC. Protein product: CASSRDREQYF.

The genes are TRBV4-2 and TRBJ1-3; TRBD1 is a possible D gene (5 bases). V dropped 4 bases and J dropped 0 bases, with 25 bases sitting between them. The V gene's germline CDR1 is LGHNA and CDR2 YNFKEQ. This CDR3 is built from 20 residues. Here the CDR3 reads CASSPQGALVLRGSGNTIYF. In nucleotides, the CDR3 is TGTGCCAGCAGCCCTCAAGGGGCCCTTGTTTTAAGGGGCTCTGGAAACACCATATATTTT.

V and J are TRBV9 and TRBJ2-2, with a weak D call TRBD1 (5 bases). This CDR3 comprises 15 residues. Between the trimmed V and J ends, which lost 0 bases and 4 bases, there was a span of 10 bases. CDR1 is SGDLS and CDR2 is YYNGEE in the germline V gene. CDR3 sequence reads: CASSVGGIFTGELFF. For the CDR3, the DNA is TGTGCCAGCAGCGTAGGGGGCATCTTCACCGGGGAGCTGTTTTTT. Complete variable domain (other parts from reference TRBV9 and TRBJ2-2): DSGVTQTPKHLITATGQRVTLRCSPRSGDLSVYWYQQSLDQGLQFLIQYYNGEERAKGNILERFSAQQFPDLHSELNLSSLELGDSALYFCASSVGGIFTGELFFGEGSRLTVL.

The V gene is TRBV4-2, the J gene TRBJ2-3; 13 bases are shared with TRBD2. Trimming at V came to 4 bases and at J to 3 bases, leaving 1 base not matched to a gene. The CDR3 sequence is 15 residues long. CDR1 and CDR2 from the germline V gene are LGHNA and YNFKEQ. CDR3 sequence (DNA): TGTGCCAGCAGCCCACTAGCGGGGGGGACAGATACGCAGTATTTT. As protein: CASSPLAGGTDTQYF.